The 17 T cell receptor beta chains in this list originate from one sample, sequenced in a study of CD8 T cells in Susac syndrome. Reverse transcription of roughly 0.5 to 1 ug RNA used random hexamers. MiXCR, run by TCRdb on the immunoSEQ multiplex PCR reads, gives a single entry per CDR3 protein. The sample records around 200,000 distinct CDR3 sequences, 92% being singletons. Sequencing was done on a sample of CD8+ T cells from PBMCs. The receptors originated from a human donor with multiple sclerosis.

This chain links TRBV30 with TRBJ1-1; tentatively, D is TRBD1 (5 bases). Germline CDR1 and CDR2: GTSNPN and SVGIG (reference sequence). Deletions cut 3 bases from V and 0 bases from J, with 11 bases between. CDR3 length: 14 amino acids. The CDR3 region is CAWSGVDMNTEAFF. The CDR3 bases are TGTGCCTGGAGCGGGGTGGACATGAACACTGAAGCTTTCTTT.

The gene calls are TRBV7-2 and TRBJ1-5; 9 bases line up with TRBD1. This CDR3 spans 16 amino acids. J was trimmed by 10 bases and V by 5 bases; bases with no gene match: 15. Germline V gene sequence: CDR1 SGHTA, CDR2 FQGNSA. The DNA of the CDR3 is TGTGCCAGCAGCCCCAATGTAGGGACAGGGACCTTCCCCCAGCATTTT. Translated, it gives CASSPNVGTGTFPQHF.

The chain combines TRBV6-1 with TRBJ2-1; D is unresolved. Germline CDR1 and CDR2: MNHNS and SASEGT. V lost 7 bases and J 0 bases, leaving 10 bases between the germline ends. The CDR3 runs to 14 residues. CDR3 amino acids: CASIPGSSYNEQFF. The DNA for the CDR3 is TGTGCCAGCATCCCTGGCAGCTCCTACAATGAGCAGTTCTTC.

The J gene is TRBJ2-3, the V gene TRBV7-9; 11 bases align to TRBD2. The junction had 10 bases not matched to a gene; V was cut back by 8 bases and J by 3 bases. From germline, CDR1 is SEHNR and CDR2 FQNEAQ (reference sequence). This CDR3 is built from 16 residues. The CDR3, as DNA: TGTGCCAGCCGCCCCGGGACTAGCGGCCCTACAGATACGCAGTATTTT. Translation: CASRPGTSGPTDTQYF.

This chain joins TRBV24-1 and TRBJ2-7; TRBD1 might be the D (6 bases). Per germline, CDR1 KGHDR and CDR2 SFDVKD. V dropped 1 base and J dropped 11 bases, with 17 bases sitting between them. CDR3 length equals 14 residues. CDR3 in DNA: TGTGCCACCAGTGATTTCGAAACAGGGTCGAAAAAGTACTTC. It is translated as CATSDFETGSKKYF.

This clonotype has only a few counts. DNA for the CDR3: TGTGCCAGCAGCTTGGTACTAGCGGGACAAGAGACCCAGTACTTC. As protein: CASSLVLAGQETQYF. The rearrangement links TRBV5-4 to TRBJ2-5; TRBD2 aligns across 10 bases. J gave up 2 bases and V 0 bases, and 1 base lay outside the gene matches. Germline V gene sequence: CDR1 SGHNT, CDR2 YYREEE (reference sequence). CDR3 length equals 15 residues.

The chain links TRBV19 to TRBJ2-2, with a tentative D call TRBD2 (5 bases). This CDR3 comprises 15 residues. The germline V gene encodes CDR1 LNHDA and CDR2 SQIVND (reference sequence). Trimming stripped 3 bases from V and 4 bases from J, with 12 bases between. DNA of the CDR3: TGTGCCAGTAGTATGGTTATAGGGAGCACCGGGGAGCTGTTTTTT. Amino acids: CASSMVIGSTGELFF.

The genes are TRBV6-5 and TRBJ1-5; D unclear. With 5 bases removed from V and 6 bases from J, the gap between germline ends came to 17 bases. The CDR3 totals 15 residues. Germline CDR1 MNHEY, CDR2 SVGAGI. CDR3 sequence: CASSVTQTELQPQHF. DNA for the CDR3: TGTGCCAGCAGTGTCACCCAGACTGAACTTCAGCCCCAGCATTTT.

The gene calls are TRBV6-5 and TRBJ2-2; the D gene is possibly TRBD1 (6 bases). V was shortened by 2 bases and J by 5 bases, with 9 bases between the two germline ends. The CDR3 runs 14 residues. Germline V lookup: CDR1 MNHEY, CDR2 SVGAGI. The CDR3 bases are TGTGCCAGCAGTTACAAACAGGGAACCGGGGAGCTGTTTTTT. Its protein is CASSYKQGTGELFF.

V usage is TRBV4-3 and J usage is TRBJ1-2; D gene ambiguous. Trimming took off 0 bases at V and 4 bases at J, with 12 bases between the two ends. CDR3 size: 15 residues. Germline V gene sequence: CDR1 LGHNA, CDR2 YSLEER. For the CDR3, the DNA is TGCGCCAGCAGCCAAGATCGGGGAACGGTCTATGGCTACACCTTC. It codes for CASSQDRGTVYGYTF.

The chain joins TRBV4-3 to TRBJ2-2; 8 bases line up with TRBD2. CDR3 length equals 16 residues. J lost 4 bases, V lost 0 bases, and 4 bases had no gene match. The germline V gene has CDR1 LGHNA and CDR2 YSLEER. For the CDR3, the DNA is TGCGCCAGCAGCCAAGATTCCGGGACTAGCACCGGGGAGCTGTTTTTT. Its translation is CASSQDSGTSTGELFF.

The chain has TRBV4-3 and TRBJ2-6; D is perhaps TRBD1 or TRBD2 (5 bases each). The CDR3 covers 18 residues. V was clipped by 0 bases and J by 2 bases, with 14 bases between them. The germline CDR1 and CDR2 sequences are LGHNA and YSLEER. Written as DNA, the CDR3 is TGCGCCAGCAGCCAAGAATCCCCCCAGGGAGCTGGGGCCAACGTCCTGACTTTC. This translates into CASSQESPQGAGANVLTF.

The V call is TRBV3-1, the J call TRBJ2-7; 11 bases align to TRBD1. This CDR3 is built from 18 residues. Losses at the gene ends were 1 base for V and 5 bases for J; bases not matched to a gene: 13. Germline lookup yields CDR1 LGHDT and CDR2 YNNKEL (reference sequence). The CDR3 bases are TGTGCCAGCAGCCAAGTGCCCCCCGGACAGGGGGCCAGGGACGAGCAGTACTTC. This sequence encodes CASSQVPPGQGARDEQYF.

The V and J genes are TRBV6-2 or TRBV6-3 and TRBJ2-7; TRBD2 matches 12 bases. From germline, CDR1 is MNHEY and CDR2 SVGEGT. The V segment lost 7 bases and the J segment 2 bases; nucleotides outside the gene matches: 21. The CDR3 sequence is 20 residues long. CDR3 residues: CASTRGPVTRTSGTPYEQYF. The CDR3 coding sequence is TGTGCCAGCACTCGGGGACCAGTTACGAGGACTAGCGGGACCCCCTACGAGCAGTACTTC.

This clonotype was seen just once. V and J are TRBV9 and TRBJ2-1, with D unclear. Germline V lookup: CDR1 SGDLS, CDR2 YYNGEE. This CDR3 comprises 13 residues. The germline V and J ends were trimmed by 0 bases and 4 bases, with 5 bases remaining between them. CDR3 coding DNA: TGTGCCAGCAGCGTAGACGGGTACAATGAGCAGTTCTTC. This sequence encodes CASSVDGYNEQFF. Full variable domain (missing parts from reference TRBV9 and TRBJ2-1): DSGVTQTPKHLITATGQRVTLRCSPRSGDLSVYWYQQSLDQGLQFLIQYYNGEERAKGNILERFSAQQFPDLHSELNLSSLELGDSALYFCASSVDGYNEQFFGPGTRLTVL.

This chain links TRBV7-2 with TRBJ2-7; 8 nucleotides align to TRBD2. V lost 4 bases and J lost 3; bases outside the gene matches: 14. CDR1 is SGHTA and CDR2 is FQGNSA in the germline V gene. The CDR3 covers 17 residues. The CDR3 nucleotides read TGTGCCAGCAGCTCCGGACCTCCAGCGGGGGAGATCTACGAGCAGTACTTC. Its protein product is CASSSGPPAGEIYEQYF.

The chain couples TRBV14 to TRBJ2-7; D not certain. Trimming removed 1 base at V and 0 bases at J, with 16 bases between. The CDR3 spans 17 residues. CDR1 SGHDN and CDR2 FVKESK come from the germline V gene. CDR3 sequence: CASSQVASFPSSYEQYF. In DNA, the CDR3 is TGTGCCAGCAGCCAAGTGGCAAGCTTTCCAAGCTCCTACGAGCAGTACTTC.